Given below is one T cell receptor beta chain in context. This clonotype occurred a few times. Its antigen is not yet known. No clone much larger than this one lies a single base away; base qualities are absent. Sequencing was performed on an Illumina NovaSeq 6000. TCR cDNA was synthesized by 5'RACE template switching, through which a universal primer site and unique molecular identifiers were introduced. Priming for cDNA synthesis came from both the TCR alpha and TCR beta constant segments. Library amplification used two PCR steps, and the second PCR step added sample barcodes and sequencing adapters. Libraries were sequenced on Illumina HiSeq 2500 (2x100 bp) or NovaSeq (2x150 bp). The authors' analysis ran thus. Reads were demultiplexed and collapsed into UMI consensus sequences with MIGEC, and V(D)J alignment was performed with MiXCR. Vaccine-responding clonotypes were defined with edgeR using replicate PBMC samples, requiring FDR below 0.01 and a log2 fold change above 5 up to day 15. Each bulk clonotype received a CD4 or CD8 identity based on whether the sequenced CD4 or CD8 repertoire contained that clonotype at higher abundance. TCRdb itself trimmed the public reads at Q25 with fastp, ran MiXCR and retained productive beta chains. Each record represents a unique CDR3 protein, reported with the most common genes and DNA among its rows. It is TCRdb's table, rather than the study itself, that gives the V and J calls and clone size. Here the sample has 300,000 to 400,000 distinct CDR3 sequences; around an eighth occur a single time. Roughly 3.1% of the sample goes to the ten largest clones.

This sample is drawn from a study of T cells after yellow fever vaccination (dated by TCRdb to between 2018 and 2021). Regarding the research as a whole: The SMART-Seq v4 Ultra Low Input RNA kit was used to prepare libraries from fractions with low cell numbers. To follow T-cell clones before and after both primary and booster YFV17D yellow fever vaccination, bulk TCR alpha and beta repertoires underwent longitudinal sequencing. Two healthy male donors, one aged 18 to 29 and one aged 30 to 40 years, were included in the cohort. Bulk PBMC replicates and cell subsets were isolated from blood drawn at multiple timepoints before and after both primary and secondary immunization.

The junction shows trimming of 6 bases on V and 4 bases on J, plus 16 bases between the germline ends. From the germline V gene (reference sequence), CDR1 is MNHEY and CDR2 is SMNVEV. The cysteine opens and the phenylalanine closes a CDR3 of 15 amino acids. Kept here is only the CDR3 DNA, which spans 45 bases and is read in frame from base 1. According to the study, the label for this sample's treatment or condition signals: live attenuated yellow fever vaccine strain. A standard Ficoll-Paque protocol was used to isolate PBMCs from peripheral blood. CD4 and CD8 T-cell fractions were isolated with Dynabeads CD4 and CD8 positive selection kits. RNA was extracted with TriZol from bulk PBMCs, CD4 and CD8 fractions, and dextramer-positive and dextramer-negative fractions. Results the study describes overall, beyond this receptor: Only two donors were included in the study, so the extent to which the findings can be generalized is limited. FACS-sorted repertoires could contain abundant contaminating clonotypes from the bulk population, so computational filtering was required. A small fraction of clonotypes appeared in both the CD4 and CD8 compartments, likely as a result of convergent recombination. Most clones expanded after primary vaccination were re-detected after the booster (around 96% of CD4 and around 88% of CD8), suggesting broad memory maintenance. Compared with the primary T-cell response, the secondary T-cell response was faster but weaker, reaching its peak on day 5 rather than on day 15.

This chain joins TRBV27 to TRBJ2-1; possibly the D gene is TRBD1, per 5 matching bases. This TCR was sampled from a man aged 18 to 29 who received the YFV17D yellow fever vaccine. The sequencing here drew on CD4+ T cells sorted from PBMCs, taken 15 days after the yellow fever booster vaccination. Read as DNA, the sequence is TGTGCCAGCAGCCGTAAGGGGTTATCTTACAATGAGCAGTTCTTC. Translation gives CASSRKGLSYNEQFF.